What follows describes a single TCR beta chain. This sample is drawn from a study of T cell changes during pregnancy in multiple sclerosis. TCRdb's table, derived via immunoSEQ multiplex PCR, lists solely in-frame clones and lacks some. The sample includes some 80,000 clones, about 95% seen only once; the top ten take approximately 1%. Germline CDR1 LNHDA, CDR2 SQIVND (reference sequence). The CDR3 extends over 14 amino acids. V lost 4 bases and J lost 3, with 9 bases in between. This sequence was found in a female donor with multiple sclerosis, enrolled in a pregnancy study. Sequencing was performed on peripheral blood, taken in the second trimester of pregnancy. This chain uses TRBV19 with TRBJ1-4, with D hard to call. The CDR3 DNA sequence: TGTGCCAGTAGTAGGGGAGGAGCTAATGAAAAACTGTTTTTT. It codes for CASSRGGANEKLFF.